This T cell receptor (beta chain) was sequenced during a study of vaccination effects on CD4 cells after COVID-19. At the level of the study: Researchers obtained post-vaccine samples at a median of 72 days past the second dose. Notes on the study in general: Clones induced by infection and by vaccine showed marked clonal contraction late after vaccination. From healthy vaccinees, only 1 of 255 vaccine-induced clones also reacted to common cold coronaviruses.

Sequencing used immunoSEQ multiplex PCR; TCRdb keeps in-frame clones, though not all of them. This sample yields roughly 34,000 clones, of which roughly four fifths are seen a single time; about 1.6% belongs to the top ten. Antigen-specific CD4+ T cell clonotypes were called by their expansion after viral peptide-pool culture in ViraFEST. After more than 8 days in culture, the CD4+ T cells were isolated. Each participant received a vaccine that was either BNT162b2 or mRNA-1273, given as two doses. Researchers reported culturing two million PBMC in each well, adding 8 to 10 IU/ml IL-2 and roughly 10 ug/ml peptides. As to this clone: Antigen: not known.

Germline V CDR1 and CDR2: MNHEY, SVGAGI. Unmatched junction bases numbered 8, after V lost 7 bases and J lost 4 bases. The CDR3 contains 15 residues. The chain has TRBV6-5 and TRBJ2-3, with TRBD1 matching over 10 bases. The receptor's source is a human donor who received a COVID-19 vaccine. Some clones in this sample may be carry-over from other donors' samples. The sample was CD4+ T cells from PBMCs cultured with HCoV-NL63 spike peptides, taken after COVID-19 vaccination. As DNA, the CDR3 is TGTGCCAGCAAATACCCCGGGACAGGGGCAGATACGCAGTATTTT. It codes for CASKYPGTGADTQYF.